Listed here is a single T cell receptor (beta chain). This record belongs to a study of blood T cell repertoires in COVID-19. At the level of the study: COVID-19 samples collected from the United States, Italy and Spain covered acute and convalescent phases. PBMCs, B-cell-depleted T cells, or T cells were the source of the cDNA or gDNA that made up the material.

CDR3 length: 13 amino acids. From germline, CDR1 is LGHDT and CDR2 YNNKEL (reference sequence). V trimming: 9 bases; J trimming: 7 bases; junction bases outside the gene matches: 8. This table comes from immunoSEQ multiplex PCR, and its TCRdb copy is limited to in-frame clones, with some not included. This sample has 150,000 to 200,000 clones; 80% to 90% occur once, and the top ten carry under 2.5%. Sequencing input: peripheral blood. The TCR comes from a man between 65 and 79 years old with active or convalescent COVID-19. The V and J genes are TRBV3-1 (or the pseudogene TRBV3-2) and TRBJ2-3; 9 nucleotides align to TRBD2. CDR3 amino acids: CASLRGGLNTQYF. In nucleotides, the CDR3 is TGTGCCAGTCTGCGGGGGGGCCTAAATACGCAGTATTTT.